This is a list of T cell receptor beta chains from one sample in a study of OX40 agonist ivuxolimab in advanced cancers. Sequencing used immunoSEQ multiplex PCR; TCRdb keeps in-frame clones, though not all of them. The sample includes approximately 33,000 clones, roughly nine tenths of them seen just once. The material sequenced was CD4+ or CD8+ T cells sorted from blood, taken in a trial of the OX40 agonist ivuxolimab. The receptors come from an adult with an advanced solid tumor such as melanoma, head and neck, liver or kidney cancer. The CDR3 runs from the conserved cysteine through the conserved F or W. The order of the fields is clone size, J gene, D gene, V gene, CDR3 DNA, CDR3 protein. The D gene is left open where the match is weak. A clone size is listed for some rows: how often the clone was seen (once, few, many), or a class if it is expanded.

. TRBJ2-7 TRBD2 TRBV15 TGTGCCACCAGCAGTATTAGCGGGAAAGGGACCTACGAGCAGTACTTC CATSSISGKGTYEQYF
. TRBJ2-2 TRBD2 TRBV7-2 TGTGCCAGCAGCCGAGATGCTAGCGGGCGACCGAGGACCGGGGAGCTGTTTTTT CASSRDASGRPRTGELFF
. TRBJ2-2 . TRBV9 TGTGCCAGCAGCGCGATAACGGGAGAGAGCACCGGGGAGCTGTTTTTT CASSAITGESTGELFF
. TRBJ2-7 . TRBV5-5 TGTGCCAGCAGCTTGGGTAGTGGGGCCTACGAGCAGTACTTC CASSLGSGAYEQYF
. TRBJ2-2 TRBD1 TRBV7-9 TGTGCCAGCAGCGCTCCGGGACAGGGGAACACCGGGGAGCTGTTTTTT CASSAPGQGNTGELFF
. TRBJ2-7 . TRBV27 TGTGCCAGCAGCCCAATGGGCATACTCCTTGGCGAGCAGTACTTC CASSPMGILLGEQYF
. TRBJ2-7 TRBD1 TRBV27 TGTGCCAGCAGTTTCGCCCGTGGGACAGGGGATTCCTACGAGCAGTACTTC CASSFARGTGDSYEQYF
. TRBJ2-1 TRBD2 TRBV4-2 TGTGCCAGCAGCCAACCTAGACTAGCGGGAGATGAGCAGTTCTTC CASSQPRLAGDEQFF
. TRBJ1-1 . TRBV13 TGTGCCAGCAGCCGCCTATTGGGGAGCACTGAAGCTTTCTTT CASSRLLGSTEAFF
. TRBJ2-6 . TRBV9 TGTGCCAGCAGCCCCCAAAGCCGGGATGGGGCCAACGTCCTGACTTTC CASSPQSRDGANVLTF
. TRBJ2-7 . TRBV6-1 TGTGCCAGCAGTGAAGGGGGACGGTACGAGCAGTACTTC CASSEGGRYEQYF
. TRBJ2-2 . TRBV21-1 TGTGCCAGCACGCCCACGGGAGAGAACACCGGGGAGCTGTTTTTT CASTPTGENTGELFF
. TRBJ2-3 TRBD2 TRBV6-4 TGTGCCAGCAGCCAAGACGGGGCTAGCGGGAGCACAGATACGCAGTATTTT CASSQDGASGSTDTQYF
. TRBJ2-3 TRBD1 TRBV6-1 TGTGCCAGCAGTGAAGGGACAGGGGGCACAGATACGCAGTATTTT CASSEGTGGTDTQYF
few TRBJ2-3 . TRBV6-1 TGTGCCAGCAGTACAGGGCGGGAGACAGATACGCAGTATTTT CASSTGRETDTQYF
once TRBJ2-1 TRBD2 TRBV28 TGTGCCAGCAGTACTAGCGGCGACAATGAGCAGTTCTTC CASSTSGDNEQFF
. TRBJ1-5 TRBD1 TRBV19 TGTGCCAGTAGTGCCGGGACAGTGTATAGCAATCAGCCCCAGCATTTT CASSAGTVYSNQPQHF
. TRBJ2-7 TRBD2 TRBV19 TGTGCCAGTAGTATAGATACGGGACTAGACTACGAGCAGTACTTC CASSIDTGLDYEQYF
. TRBJ2-3 TRBD2 TRBV6-4 TGTGCCAGCAGTGACTCAGCGGGAGGGCCTCGTACGCAGTATTTT CASSDSAGGPRTQYF
few TRBJ2-3 . TRBV27 TGTGCCAGCAGTTTATCAGGGGTTTCCACAGATACGCAGTATTTT CASSLSGVSTDTQYF
. TRBJ2-2 . TRBV13 TGTGCCAGCAGCTTAGAGGGGGCCGGGGAGCTGTTTTTT CASSLEGAGELFF
. TRBJ1-1 TRBD1 TRBV29-1 TGCAGCGCCCGAGGACAGGGACTTAACACTGAAGCTTTCTTT CSARGQGLNTEAFF
. TRBJ2-3 . TRBV10-1 TGCGCCAGCAGTGATCGATCCGACCCTAGCACAGATACGCAGTATTTT CASSDRSDPSTDTQYF
once TRBJ1-1 TRBD1 TRBV30 TGTGCCTGGATCGGGGGACAGGGAGGTGGAGCTTTCTTT CAWIGGQGGGAFF
. TRBJ1-6 TRBD1 TRBV4-1 TGCGCCAGCAGCCAAGATGTGGGCGGGACAGGGGTCAACTATAATTCACCCCTCCACTTT CASSQDVGGTGVNYNSPLHF
. TRBJ1-2 . TRBV7-2 TGTGCCAGCAGCTTAGTACCTGCTGCGGAGGGCTACACCTTC CASSLVPAAEGYTF
. TRBJ2-3 TRBD2 TRBV2 TGTGCCAGCAGTGAAGCCACAGTAGGAGCGGGAGGCACAGATACGCAGTATTTT CASSEATVGAGGTDTQYF
once TRBJ2-7 TRBD1 TRBV15 TGTGCCACCAGCCGTAACCGGGACAGGGGTTACGAGCAGTACTTC CATSRNRDRGYEQYF
. TRBJ1-3 . TRBV5-3 TGTGCCAGAAGCTCGACGGACGACTTCTCTGGAAACACCATATATTTT CARSSTDDFSGNTIYF
. TRBJ2-3 . TRBV13 TGTGCCAGCAGCTTCCTCACAGATACGCAGTATTTT CASSFLTDTQYF
. TRBJ2-1 . TRBV11-2 TGTGCCAGCAGCTCAGACTACAATGAGCAGTTCTTC CASSSDYNEQFF
. TRBJ1-1 . TRBV28 TGTGCCAGCAGCATAAGCACTGAAGCTTTCTTT CASSISTEAFF
. TRBJ2-6 . TRBV25-1 TGTGCCAGCAGTGAGGGGGTCTCCTCTGGGGCCAACGTCCTGACTTTC CASSEGVSSGANVLTF
. TRBJ2-7 . TRBV14 TGTGCCAGCAGCCAAGACAGCCCCTACGAGCAGTACTTC CASSQDSPYEQYF
few TRBJ1-2 TRBD1 TRBV30 TGTGCCTGGAGTTCTACAGGGGCTAACTATGGCTACACCTTC CAWSSTGANYGYTF
once TRBJ1-1 . TRBV19 TGTGCCAGTTGGAATGATGGCACTGAAGCTTTCTTT CASWNDGTEAFF